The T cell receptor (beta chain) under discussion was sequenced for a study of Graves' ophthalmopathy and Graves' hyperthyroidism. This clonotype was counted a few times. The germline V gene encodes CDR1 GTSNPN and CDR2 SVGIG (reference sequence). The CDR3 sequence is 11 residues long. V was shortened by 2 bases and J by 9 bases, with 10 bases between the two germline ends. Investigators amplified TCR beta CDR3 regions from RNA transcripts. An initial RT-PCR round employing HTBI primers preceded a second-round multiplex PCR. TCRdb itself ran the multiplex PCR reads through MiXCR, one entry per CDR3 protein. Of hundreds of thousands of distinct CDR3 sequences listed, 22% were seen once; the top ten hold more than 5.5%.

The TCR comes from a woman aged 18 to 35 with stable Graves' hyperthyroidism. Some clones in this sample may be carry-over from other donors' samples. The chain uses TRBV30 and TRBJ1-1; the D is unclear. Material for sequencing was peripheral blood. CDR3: CAWSKTQKAFF. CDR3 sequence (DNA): TGTGCCTGGAGTAAAACACAGAAAGCTTTCTTT.